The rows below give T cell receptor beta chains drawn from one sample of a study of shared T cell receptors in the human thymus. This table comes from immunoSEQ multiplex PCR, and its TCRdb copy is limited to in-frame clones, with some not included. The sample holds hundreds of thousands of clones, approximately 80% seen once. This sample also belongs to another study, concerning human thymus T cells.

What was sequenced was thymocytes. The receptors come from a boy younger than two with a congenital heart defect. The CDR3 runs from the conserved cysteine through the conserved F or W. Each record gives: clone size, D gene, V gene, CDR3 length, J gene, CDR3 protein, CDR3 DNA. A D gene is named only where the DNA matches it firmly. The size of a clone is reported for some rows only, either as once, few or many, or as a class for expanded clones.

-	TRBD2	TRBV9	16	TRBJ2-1	CASSVGASGTYNEQFF	TGTGCCAGCAGCGTAGGGGCTAGCGGCACATACAATGAGCAGTTCTTC
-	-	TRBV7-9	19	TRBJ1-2	CASSLVVRREEGGDYGYTF	TGTGCCAGCAGCTTAGTCGTCAGGCGAGAGGAGGGGGGGGACTATGGCTACACCTTC
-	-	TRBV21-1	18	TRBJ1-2	CASSKETVRPQGNYGYTF	TGTGCCAGCAGCAAGGAAACTGTTCGACCACAGGGGAACTATGGCTACACCTTC
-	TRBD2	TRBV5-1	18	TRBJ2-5	CASSLGLAGEGSQETQYF	TGCGCCAGCAGCTTGGGACTAGCGGGAGAGGGAAGCCAAGAGACCCAGTACTTC
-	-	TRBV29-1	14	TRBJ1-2	CSVYGGAGNYGYTF	TGCAGCGTCTACGGAGGGGCAGGCAACTATGGCTACACCTTC
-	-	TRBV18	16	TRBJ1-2	CASSPPTGPPLYGYTF	TGTGCCAGCTCACCCCCGACAGGCCCTCCCCTCTATGGCTACACCTTC
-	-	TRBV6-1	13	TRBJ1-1	CAITLSENTEAFF	TGTGCCATCACTCTAAGTGAGAACACTGAAGCTTTCTTT
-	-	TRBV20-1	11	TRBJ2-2	CSAAFEGELFF	TGCAGTGCTGCCTTTGAGGGGGAGCTGTTTTTT
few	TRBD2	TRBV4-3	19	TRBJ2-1	CASSQEGPRAGGHYNEQFF	TGCGCCAGCAGCCAAGAAGGGCCAAGGGCGGGAGGGCATTACAATGAGCAGTTCTTC
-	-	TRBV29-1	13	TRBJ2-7	CSVSGLDQYEQYF	TGCAGCGTCTCGGGTCTCGACCAATACGAGCAGTACTTC
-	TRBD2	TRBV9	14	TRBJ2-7	CASSPRGGFFEQYF	TGTGCCAGCAGCCCCCGGGGGGGTTTCTTCGAGCAGTACTTC
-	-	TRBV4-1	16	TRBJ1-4	CASSPSRSRPVVKLFF	TGCGCCAGCAGCCCATCCAGGTCCCGTCCGGTGGTGAAACTGTTTTTT
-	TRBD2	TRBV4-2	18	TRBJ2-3	CASSQVQREGRGADTQYF	TGTGCCAGCAGCCAGGTCCAGCGGGAGGGCCGTGGGGCAGATACGCAGTATTTT
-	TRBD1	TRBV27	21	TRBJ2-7	CASSLSRGPGKSGRASYEQYF	TGTGCCAGCAGTTTATCGAGGGGGCCAGGGAAGAGCGGTAGGGCCTCCTACGAGCAGTACTTC
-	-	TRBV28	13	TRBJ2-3	CASSCISTDTQYF	TGTGCCAGCAGTTGTATCAGCACAGATACGCAGTATTTT
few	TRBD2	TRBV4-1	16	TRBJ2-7	CASSLSGGPLTYEQYF	TGCGCCAGCAGCCTAAGCGGGGGGCCTCTTACCTACGAGCAGTACTTC
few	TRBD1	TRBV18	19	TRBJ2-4	CASSVTGQTSLVAKNIQYF	TGTGCCAGCTCAGTAACGGGACAGACTTCCCTAGTGGCCAAAAACATTCAGTACTTC
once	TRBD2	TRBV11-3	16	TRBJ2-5	CASSSTRTSGQETQYF	TGTGCCAGCAGCTCCACCCGGACTAGCGGCCAAGAGACCCAGTACTTC
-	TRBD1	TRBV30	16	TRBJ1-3	CAWSGRDRTSGNTIYF	TGTGCCTGGAGCGGTAGGGACAGGACGTCTGGAAACACCATATATTTT
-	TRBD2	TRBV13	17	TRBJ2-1	CASSLVLAETPTDEQFF	TGTGCCAGCAGCTTAGTGCTAGCGGAAACCCCCACGGATGAGCAGTTCTTC
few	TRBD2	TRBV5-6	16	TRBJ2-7	CASSLAASGPTYEQYF	TGTGCCAGCAGCTTGGCTGCTAGCGGTCCTACCTACGAGCAGTACTTC